The 27 T cell receptor beta chains below all came from one sample that was sequenced in a study of response to subunit inactivated influenza vaccine. MiXCR, run by TCRdb on the RT-PCR reads, gives a single entry per CDR3 protein. The table shows roughly 710,000 distinct CDR3 sequences, with around 13% occurring only once. The starting material was PBMCs from blood, obtained less than 15 days before vaccination. The source is a man aged 50 to 60 who received an inactivated influenza vaccine.

This clonotype was found many times. The chain joins TRBV5-1 to TRBJ2-3; TRBD2 is a possible D gene (5 bases). This CDR3 comprises 17 residues. V was cut by 2 bases and J by 0 bases, with 16 bases left in between. Germline V gene sequence: CDR1 SGHRS, CDR2 YFSETQ. CDR3 amino acids: CASSLGSLAQSTDTQYF. DNA for the CDR3: TGCGCCAGCAGCTTAGGATCGCTAGCACAGAGCACAGATACGCAGTATTTT.

This clonotype turned up a few times. The chain carries TRBV14 and TRBJ2-1, with D perhaps TRBD1 or TRBD2 (5 bases each). V was cut by 1 base and J by 9 bases, with 10 bases left in between. The CDR3 is 13 residues long. In germline, CDR1 is SGHDN, CDR2 FVKESK. The CDR3 coding sequence is TGTGCCAGCAGCCAAGCTCGGGGCGGTGAGCAGTTCTTC. Amino acid sequence: CASSQARGGEQFF.

This clonotype has a count of ten or more. The rearrangement uses TRBV4-2 and TRBJ2-7; D is uncertain. This CDR3 is 15 amino acids long. The germline CDR1 and CDR2 sequences are LGHNA and YNFKEQ. V was clipped by 1 base and J by 3 bases, with 13 bases between them. DNA of the CDR3: TGTGCCAGCAGCCAAGTCGGCGGATCTCACTACGAGCAGTACTTC. Amino acid sequence: CASSQVGGSHYEQYF.

This clonotype was detected only a few times. The V call is TRBV28, the J call TRBJ1-1; D perhaps matches TRBD1 (5 bases). Germline loops: CDR1 MDHEN, CDR2 SYDVKM. The V end lost 6 bases, the J end lost 0 bases, and 8 bases lay between the germline ends. The CDR3 is made up of 13 amino acids. The CDR3 loop is CASRQDMNTEAFF. DNA of the CDR3: TGTGCCAGCAGACAGGACATGAACACTGAAGCTTTCTTT. Together with reference TRBV28 and TRBJ1-1, the CDR3 gives the full variable domain: DVKVTQSSRYLVKRTGEKVFLECVQDMDHENMFWYRQDPGLGLRLIYFSYDVKMKEKGDIPEGYSVSREKKERFSLILESASTNQTSMYLCASRQDMNTEAFFGQGTRLTVV.

The chain carries TRBV4-1 and TRBJ2-5, with 12 bases that match TRBD2. Germline V lookup: CDR1 MGHRA, CDR2 YSYEKL. V was pared by 6 bases and J by 5 bases, with 4 bases of the junction left unmatched. The CDR3 sequence is 14 residues long. CDR3 sequence reads: CASRLAGGRETQYF. The CDR3, as DNA: TGCGCCAGCAGACTAGCGGGGGGTCGGGAGACCCAGTACTTC.

In its sample, this clonotype was seen a few times. The chain carries TRBV5-1 and TRBJ1-5, with D unresolved. The CDR3 is 13 residues long. The V end was cut by 1 base, the J end by 4 bases, with 6 bases between. In germline, CDR1 is SGHRS, CDR2 YFSETQ. The CDR3 sequence is CASSLSPNQPQHF. The CDR3 DNA follows: TGCGCCAGCAGCTTGTCACCGAATCAGCCCCAGCATTTT. The variable domain in full, with the rest retrieved from reference TRBV5-1 and TRBJ1-5, is KAGVTQTPRYLIKTRGQQVTLSCSPISGHRSVSWYQQTPGQGLQFLFEYFSETQRNKGNFPGRFSGRQFSNSRSEMNVSTLELGDSALYLCASSLSPNQPQHFGDGTRLSIL.

The sample holds a few counts of this clonotype. This rearrangement joins TRBV7-8 to TRBJ1-3, with 7 bases lining up with TRBD1. The CDR3 totals 16 residues. Trimming at V came to 1 base and at J to 1 base, leaving 4 bases not matched to a gene. Germline CDR1 and CDR2: SGHVS and FQNEAQ. The CDR3 DNA reads TGTGCCAGCAGCTTAGGTCAGGGGGTTTCTGGAAACACCATATATTTT. Translating gives CASSLGQGVSGNTIYF.

A few counts support this clonotype. The chain couples TRBV15 to TRBJ2-1; no clear D gene. The germline CDR1 and CDR2 sequences are LNHNV and YYDKDF (reference sequence). This CDR3 region has 14 residues. V was clipped by 3 bases and J by 1 base, with 7 bases between them. The CDR3 loop reads CATSSTLSYNEQFF. The CDR3 nucleotides are TGTGCCACCAGCAGTACACTTTCCTACAATGAGCAGTTCTTC.

V usage is TRBV5-1 and J usage is TRBJ1-6; D is uncertain. The germline V and J ends were trimmed by 0 bases and 10 bases, with 17 bases remaining between them. The CDR3 loop spans 16 amino acids. The germline CDR1 and CDR2 sequences are SGHRS and YFSETQ. CDR3 sequence: CASSLEGSRGGSPLHF. CDR3 in DNA: TGCGCCAGCAGCTTGGAAGGATCAAGAGGAGGCTCACCCCTCCACTTT.

The CDR3: CASSLVPIGELFF. The CDR3 bases are TGTGCCAGCAGCTTAGTCCCGATCGGGGAGCTGTTTTTT. The chain employs TRBV13 and TRBJ2-2; D is unclear. V shed 1 base and J shed 7 bases, with 7 bases lying between them. CDR1 and CDR2 (germline): PRHDT, FYEKMQ (reference sequence). The CDR3 sequence is 13 residues long.

This clonotype was seen many times. This rearrangement joins TRBV20-1 to TRBJ1-4, with D possibly matching TRBD1 (6 bases). Germline V gene data show CDR1 as DFQATT and CDR2 as SNEGSKA (reference sequence). Deletions cut 1 base from V and 4 bases from J, with 10 bases between. There are 14 residues in the CDR3. The CDR3 DNA sequence: TGCAGTGCTAGAGGGGGACATAGTAATGAAAAACTGTTTTTT. Residues: CSARGGHSNEKLFF.

The table lists this clonotype with a few counts. The chain combines TRBV18 with TRBJ2-4; D is ambiguous. The germline V gene encodes CDR1 KGHSH and CDR2 LQKENI. The CDR3 spans 19 residues. V was shortened by 3 bases and J by 0 bases, with 21 bases between the two germline ends. The CDR3 sequence: CASSPVPGQDPLAKNIQYF. In DNA, the CDR3 is TGTGCCAGCTCACCTGTACCAGGCCAAGACCCATTAGCCAAAAACATTCAGTACTTC.

This clonotype has a handful of counts. The V call is TRBV28, the J call TRBJ2-7, with D uncertain. V gave up 3 bases and J gave up 3 bases, with 18 bases separating them. CDR3 length: 16 amino acids. From germline, CDR1 is MDHEN and CDR2 SYDVKM. This CDR3 reads CASSFKERVFRYEQYF. CDR3 DNA sequence: TGTGCCAGCAGTTTTAAGGAAAGGGTTTTCCGCTACGAGCAGTACTTC.

This clonotype was counted only a few times. The chain is built from TRBV20-1 and TRBJ1-2; 9 nucleotides line up with TRBD1. After removal of 6 bases from V and 2 bases from J, the junction contained 4 bases not matched to a gene. Looked up from germline, CDR1 is DFQATT and CDR2 is SNEGSKA (reference sequence). The CDR3 totals 13 residues. CDR3 sequence: CSAGGTGNYGYTF. CDR3 coding DNA: TGCAGTGCAGGCGGGACAGGGAACTATGGCTACACCTTC.

The genes are TRBV7-8 and TRBJ2-5; TRBD2 is a possible D gene (6 bases). This CDR3 has 15 residues. Per germline, CDR1 SGHVS and CDR2 FQNEAQ. V was pared by 0 bases and J by 4 bases, with 12 bases between. CDR3 in DNA: TGTGCCAGCAGCTTAGCTTGGGGGGAGGTAGAGACCCAGTACTTC. It codes for CASSLAWGEVETQYF.

The rearrangement joins TRBV12-3 or TRBV12-4 to TRBJ2-3; D perhaps matches TRBD1 (5 bases). Between the trimmed V and J ends, which lost 5 bases and 4 bases, there was a span of 19 bases. There are 16 residues in the CDR3. The CDR3 sequence is CASSPIGVGLADTQYF. The CDR3 coding sequence is TGTGCCAGCAGTCCCATCGGCGTGGGGCTGGCAGATACGCAGTATTTT.

A few counts support this clonotype. The junction differs from germline at one of its ends, possibly a read error. V gene TRBV20-1 combines with J gene TRBJ1-5; 9 nucleotides match TRBD1. Germline V gives CDR1 DFQATT, CDR2 SNEGSKA (reference sequence). CDR3 size: 16 residues. DNA for the CDR3: TGCTGTGCTAGAGATTCGGGACAGGGAGGCAATCAGCCCCAGCATTTT. As protein: CCARDSGQGGNQPQHF.

In its sample, this clonotype was seen a few times. The chain's CDR3 is CASSVGGGRRANVLTF. The CDR3 DNA follows: TGTGCCAGCAGCGTAGGCGGGGGACGGAGGGCCAACGTCCTGACTTTC. The chain is built from TRBV9 and TRBJ2-6, with 7 positions matching TRBD2. J gave up 5 bases and V 0 bases, and 5 bases lay outside the gene matches. Germline V gene lookup returns CDR1 SGDLS and CDR2 YYNGEE. There are 16 residues in the CDR3. Combining the CDR3 with reference TRBV9 and TRBJ2-6 gives the whole variable domain DSGVTQTPKHLITATGQRVTLRCSPRSGDLSVYWYQQSLDQGLQFLIQYYNGEERAKGNILERFSAQQFPDLHSELNLSSLELGDSALYFCASSVGGGRRANVLTFGAGSRLTVL.

The chain has TRBV28 and TRBJ1-2; D is unresolved. The CDR3 covers 14 residues. CDR1 is MDHEN, CDR2 SYDVKM, per germline. V lost 3 bases and J 5 bases, leaving 13 bases between the germline ends. In DNA form, the CDR3 reads TGTGCCAGCAGTTTCCCAGCTCAGGTTTATGGCTACACCTTC. Its translation: CASSFPAQVYGYTF.

The chain joins TRBV5-1 to TRBJ2-7; 10 bases are shared with TRBD2. The CDR3 runs to 15 residues. The V and J ends lost 6 bases and 2 bases, in that order; junction bases with no gene match: 8. Germline V CDR1 and CDR2: SGHRS, YFSETQ. The CDR3 DNA reads TGCGCCAGCAAACTAGCGGGAACAGTCCCCTACGAGCAGTACTTC. It codes for CASKLAGTVPYEQYF.

The chain's CDR3 is CASSLAGGPNTEAFF. The CDR3 nucleotides read TGTGCCAGCAGCTTGGCAGGGGGACCGAACACTGAAGCTTTCTTT. The J gene is TRBJ1-1, the V gene TRBV11-2; 7 positions agree with TRBD1. The CDR3 loop spans 15 amino acids. The J segment lost 1 base and the V segment lost 3 bases, leaving 5 bases of the junction unmatched. Per the germline V gene, CDR1 is SGHAT and CDR2 is FQNNGV.

The sample holds a few counts of this clonotype. This chain uses TRBV7-2 with TRBJ2-7; D may be TRBD2 (5 bases). Germline-derived CDR1 and CDR2 are SGHTA and FQGNSA. This CDR3 region has 13 residues. Deletions cut 6 bases from V and 4 bases from J, with 13 bases between. The CDR3 nucleotides are TGTGCCAGCAGGTCCGTTTCGGGGTACGAGCAGTACTTC. It codes for CASRSVSGYEQYF.

Only a few counts were recorded for this clonotype. Germline and junction disagree at one end, which may indicate a read error. This sequence joins TRBV5-1 and TRBJ2-1; weak D call: TRBD2 (6 bases). Germline V gene lookup returns CDR1 SGHRS and CDR2 YFSETQ. The CDR3 runs 14 residues. CDR3 sequence reads: CASSYRGGYNEQFF. The CDR3 nucleotides read TGTGCCAGCAGTTACCGTGGAGGGTACAATGAGCAGTTCTTC.

This clonotype was seen a handful of times. The chain combines TRBV27 with TRBJ2-7, with D maybe TRBD2 (7 bases). V lost 6 bases and J 3 bases, leaving 12 bases between the germline ends. Germline assignment: CDR1 MNHEY and CDR2 SMNVEV (reference sequence). There are 13 residues in the CDR3. CDR3 bases: TGTGCCAGCAGGGGAGGGGGTCGCTACGAGCAGTACTTC. Amino acids: CASRGGGRYEQYF.

This clonotype came up a few times. The V call is TRBV18, the J call TRBJ2-1; no clear D gene. CDR1 is KGHSH and CDR2 is LQKENI in the germline V gene. Between the trimmed V and J ends, which lost 0 bases and 3 bases, there was a span of 12 bases. This CDR3 is 16 amino acids long. CDR3 coding DNA: TGTGCCAGCTCACCACCGATCGAACAGATCTACAATGAGCAGTTCTTC. Its protein is CASSPPIEQIYNEQFF.

V gene TRBV7-2 combines with J gene TRBJ2-3; 11 positions match TRBD2. This CDR3 region has 17 residues. Germline V gene data show CDR1 as SGHTA and CDR2 as FQGNSA. The J segment lost 2 bases and the V segment lost 0 bases, leaving 4 bases of the junction unmatched. The CDR3 is CASSLAGLAAYTDTQYF. The CDR3 bases are TGTGCCAGCAGCTTAGCGGGACTAGCGGCCTACACAGATACGCAGTATTTT.

This clonotype was counted a few times. V is TRBV29-1 and J is TRBJ2-7; 10 bases line up with TRBD1. The CDR3 has 14 amino acids. J was trimmed by 2 bases and V by 4 bases; bases with no gene match: 5. Germline-derived CDR1 and CDR2 are SQVTM and ANQGSEA. The CDR3 sequence is CSVVGDRGAYEQYF. As DNA, the CDR3 is TGCAGCGTTGTTGGGGACAGGGGAGCCTACGAGCAGTACTTC.